The next 2 T cell receptor beta chains were all read from a single sample in a study of CD8 T cells in ankylosing spondylitis. TCRdb reprocessed the 5' RACE reads via MiXCR and lists one record per CDR3 protein. The profile covers roughly 120,000 distinct CDR3 sequences, with about 7% appearing a single time and over 9% taken by the ten largest. Sequenced input: blood, either unsorted or a sorted T cell fraction (not recorded which). These receptors all come from a male donor with ankylosing spondylitis or in good health (not recorded which).

The V gene is TRBV5-1, the J gene TRBJ1-1; D is unclear. The germline V gene has CDR1 SGHRS and CDR2 YFSETQ. The CDR3 sequence is 14 residues long. V shed 1 base and J shed 1 base, with 8 bases lying between them. The CDR3 nucleotides read TGCGCCAGCAGCTTGCTCTCGGAGAACACTGAAGCTTTCTTT. It codes for CASSLLSENTEAFF.

This clonotype was seen repeatedly, ten times or more. The chain recombines TRBV20-1 with TRBJ2-3; D is perhaps TRBD1 (5 bases). Germline loops: CDR1 DFQATT, CDR2 SNEGSKA (reference sequence). Trimming cost V 0 bases and J 1 base, with 8 bases left between them. The length of the CDR3 is 14 residues. The CDR3: CSARDQGGTDTQYF. In DNA, the CDR3 is TGCAGTGCTAGAGATCAGGGTGGCACAGATACGCAGTATTTT.